Listed below are T cell receptor beta chains from one sample, sequenced in a study of regulatory T cells in long-lasting Graves disease. TCRdb redid the calling of the multiplex PCR reads with MiXCR, one entry per CDR3 protein. Here the sample spans some 200,000 distinct CDR3 sequences, around 19% being singletons. This same sample was also part of a study on T cells in Graves' hyperthyroidism and ophthalmopathy.

Material: peripheral blood mononuclear cells (PBMCs), obtained at new diagnosis, from a patient treated with antithyroid drugs. All receptors come from a woman aged 25 to 39 with Graves disease. CDR3s include the opening cysteine and the closing phenylalanine or tryptophan. The order of the fields is clone size, V gene, J gene, D gene, CDR3 DNA, CDR3 protein. A D gene is named only where the DNA matches it firmly. Expanded clones are given a class, and other clones once, few, many or no size at all.

abundance: few
v_gene: TRBV19
j_gene: TRBJ2-7
d_gene: .
CDR3nt: TGTGCCAGTAGCAATAACAGGGTTCAAGAGCAGTACTTC
CDR3aa: CASSNNRVQEQYF

abundance: .
v_gene: TRBV5-6
j_gene: TRBJ1-4
d_gene: TRBD1
CDR3nt: TGTGCCAGCAGCTGGGACAGGGGCGCGGGTAATGAAAAACTGTTTTTT
CDR3aa: CASSWDRGAGNEKLFF

abundance: few
v_gene: TRBV19
j_gene: TRBJ1-2
d_gene: .
CDR3nt: TGTGCCAGTAACTCCCCCCCCGGGACCGCAAACTATGGCTACACCTTC
CDR3aa: CASNSPPGTANYGYTF

abundance: .
v_gene: TRBV30
j_gene: TRBJ2-5
d_gene: TRBD1
CDR3nt: TGTGCCTGGAGTAAGGGGGACAGGGGGCAAGAGACCCAGTACTTC
CDR3aa: CAWSKGDRGQETQYF

abundance: many
v_gene: TRBV30
j_gene: TRBJ1-6
d_gene: .
CDR3nt: TGTGCCTGGGAAGGAAACTCACCCCTCCACTTT
CDR3aa: CAWEGNSPLHF

abundance: few
v_gene: TRBV3-1
j_gene: TRBJ2-1
d_gene: .
CDR3nt: TGTGCCAGCAGCCAAGAGGTTATCAATGAGCAGTTCTTC
CDR3aa: CASSQEVINEQFF

abundance: .
v_gene: TRBV19
j_gene: TRBJ2-2
d_gene: .
CDR3nt: TGTGCCAGTAGTATCCTCGCAGCGCTGACGAAACCGAACACCGGGGAGCTGTTTTTT
CDR3aa: CASSILAALTKPNTGELFF

abundance: .
v_gene: TRBV18
j_gene: TRBJ2-3
d_gene: TRBD2
CDR3nt: TGTGCCAGCTCACCCCCCCTAGGCAGCGGGGGTGGAGATACGCAGTATTTT
CDR3aa: CASSPPLGSGGGDTQYF

abundance: .
v_gene: TRBV9
j_gene: TRBJ1-1
d_gene: .
CDR3nt: TGTGCCAGCAGCGTAGGGGGGACTGAAGCTTTCTTT
CDR3aa: CASSVGGTEAFF

abundance: .
v_gene: TRBV10-3
j_gene: TRBJ2-7
d_gene: TRBD2
CDR3nt: TGTGCCATCAGGGACCACGGGGAGGGCTACGAGCAGTACTTC
CDR3aa: CAIRDHGEGYEQYF

abundance: many
v_gene: TRBV12-3/TRBV12-4
j_gene: TRBJ2-4
d_gene: TRBD1
CDR3nt: TGTGCCAGCAGTTTTGAGACAGGGGGCCCTCGAGGTAACATTCAGTACTTC
CDR3aa: CASSFETGGPRGNIQYF

abundance: many
v_gene: TRBV4-2
j_gene: TRBJ2-1
d_gene: .
CDR3nt: TGTGCCAGCAGCCAAGACCTTCGTCGAGGGGTTGGCAGCGAGCAGTTCTTC
CDR3aa: CASSQDLRRGVGSEQFF

abundance: many
v_gene: TRBV28
j_gene: TRBJ1-3
d_gene: TRBD1
CDR3nt: TGTGCCAGCAGTTTAATTCGACAGGGCCGCTCTGGAAACACCATATATTTT
CDR3aa: CASSLIRQGRSGNTIYF

abundance: many
v_gene: TRBV19
j_gene: TRBJ2-5
d_gene: TRBD2
CDR3nt: TGTGCCAGTAGTATTGAGCTTCGAGGGAGGGCCGTGCGGGAGACCCAGTACTTC
CDR3aa: CASSIELRGRAVRETQYF

abundance: many
v_gene: TRBV20-1
j_gene: TRBJ2-1
d_gene: .
CDR3nt: TGCAGTGCTAGAGGTACTGGGTACAATGAGCAGTTCTTC
CDR3aa: CSARGTGYNEQFF

abundance: many
v_gene: TRBV3-1
j_gene: TRBJ1-5
d_gene: TRBD1
CDR3nt: TGTGCCAGCAGCCACAAGACAGGGACACAGCCCCAGCATTTT
CDR3aa: CASSHKTGTQPQHF

abundance: .
v_gene: TRBV5-5
j_gene: TRBJ1-2
d_gene: .
CDR3nt: TGTGCCAGCAGCTTACAAGCCATCCCTTATAACTATGGCTACACCTTC
CDR3aa: CASSLQAIPYNYGYTF

abundance: many
v_gene: TRBV19
j_gene: TRBJ2-1
d_gene: TRBD2
CDR3nt: TGTGCCAGTAGTATCTCTAGCGGGGGGGCCGGTGAGCAGTTCTTC
CDR3aa: CASSISSGGAGEQFF

abundance: many
v_gene: TRBV19
j_gene: TRBJ1-2
d_gene: .
CDR3nt: TGTGCCAGTAAACTCTCCCGGGCTAACTATGGCTACACCTTC
CDR3aa: CASKLSRANYGYTF

abundance: many
v_gene: TRBV5-1
j_gene: TRBJ2-2
d_gene: .
CDR3nt: TGCGCCAGCAGCTTCAGCGGAGGGGGGGAGCTGTTTTTT
CDR3aa: CASSFSGGGELFF

abundance: many
v_gene: TRBV18
j_gene: TRBJ1-1
d_gene: .
CDR3nt: TGTGCCAGCTCACCAATCTCGGGGAACACTGAAGCTTTCTTT
CDR3aa: CASSPISGNTEAFF

abundance: many
v_gene: TRBV2
j_gene: TRBJ1-4
d_gene: .
CDR3nt: TGTGCCAGCAGTGAGAGGATCCCTAATGAAAAACTGTTTTTT
CDR3aa: CASSERIPNEKLFF

abundance: many
v_gene: TRBV7-8
j_gene: TRBJ1-2
d_gene: .
CDR3nt: TGTGCCAGCAGCTCCCGGGACGGACCCTCCTATGGCTACACCTTC
CDR3aa: CASSSRDGPSYGYTF

abundance: few
v_gene: TRBV27
j_gene: TRBJ2-7
d_gene: TRBD1
CDR3nt: TGTGCCAGCAGTCCCCCGGGACAGTGGTGGGAGCAGTACTTC
CDR3aa: CASSPPGQWWEQYF

abundance: many
v_gene: TRBV12-3/TRBV12-4
j_gene: TRBJ1-2
d_gene: .
CDR3nt: TGTGCCAGCAGTTTTGGGAACGACTATGGCTACACCTTC
CDR3aa: CASSFGNDYGYTF

abundance: .
v_gene: TRBV7-9
j_gene: TRBJ1-1
d_gene: .
CDR3nt: TGTGCCAGCAGCTTAGTGGGGCAGAACACTGAAGCTTTCTTT
CDR3aa: CASSLVGQNTEAFF

abundance: .
v_gene: TRBV5-6
j_gene: TRBJ1-6
d_gene: .
CDR3nt: TGTGCCAGCAGCTTCACTCCTAACTATAATTCACCCCTCCACTTT
CDR3aa: CASSFTPNYNSPLHF

abundance: many
v_gene: TRBV10-3
j_gene: TRBJ1-2
d_gene: .
CDR3nt: TGTGCCATCAGTGAGTCGCGAGACAAGGAATATGGCTACACCTTC
CDR3aa: CAISESRDKEYGYTF

abundance: .
v_gene: TRBV5-4
j_gene: TRBJ1-6
d_gene: TRBD1
CDR3nt: TGTGCCAGCGGATTCCGGGACAGGGGCTCACCCCTCCACTTT
CDR3aa: CASGFRDRGSPLHF

abundance: many
v_gene: TRBV27
j_gene: TRBJ2-7
d_gene: TRBD1
CDR3nt: TGTGCCAGCAGTTTCCGGACAGGGGTGGGTACCGGACATTACGAGCAGTACTTC
CDR3aa: CASSFRTGVGTGHYEQYF

abundance: many
v_gene: TRBV27
j_gene: TRBJ2-2
d_gene: .
CDR3nt: TGTGCCAGCAGTTACGGCGGTGGGGAACTGTTTTTT
CDR3aa: CASSYGGGELFF

abundance: many
v_gene: TRBV11-1
j_gene: TRBJ2-3
d_gene: TRBD2
CDR3nt: TGTGCCAGCAGCCGGACTAGCGGAGCCACAGATACGCAGTATTTT
CDR3aa: CASSRTSGATDTQYF

abundance: .
v_gene: TRBV20-1
j_gene: TRBJ2-5
d_gene: TRBD2
CDR3nt: TGCAGTGCTAGTACTTCAACTAGCGGGAGGCTATACAATGAGCAGTACTTC
CDR3aa: CSASTSTSGRLYNEQYF

abundance: many
v_gene: TRBV2
j_gene: TRBJ1-5
d_gene: .
CDR3nt: TGTGCCAGCAGTGAACGAGAAATTTATAGCAATCAGCCCCAGCATTTT
CDR3aa: CASSEREIYSNQPQHF

abundance: many
v_gene: TRBV24-1
j_gene: TRBJ1-1
d_gene: .
CDR3nt: TGTGCCACCAGTGATGTGAACACTGAAGCTTTCTTT
CDR3aa: CATSDVNTEAFF

abundance: few
v_gene: TRBV18
j_gene: TRBJ1-3
d_gene: TRBD1
CDR3nt: TGTGCCAGCTCACCAAGGGAAGGGGGCCACGCTGGAAACACCATATATTTT
CDR3aa: CASSPREGGHAGNTIYF

abundance: .
v_gene: TRBV19
j_gene: TRBJ1-6
d_gene: .
CDR3nt: TGTGCCAGTAGTGCCCTATTGGGAGATAATTCACCCCTCCACTTT
CDR3aa: CASSALLGDNSPLHF

abundance: .
v_gene: TRBV11-2
j_gene: TRBJ2-7
d_gene: .
CDR3nt: TGTGCCAGCAGCTTAGATGGGATTTCCTACGAGCAGTACTTC
CDR3aa: CASSLDGISYEQYF

abundance: many
v_gene: TRBV27
j_gene: TRBJ2-1
d_gene: .
CDR3nt: TGTGCCAGCAGTCCGATTGACCTGGTCGGTGAGCAGTTCTTC
CDR3aa: CASSPIDLVGEQFF

abundance: many
v_gene: TRBV6-5
j_gene: TRBJ2-3
d_gene: .
CDR3nt: TGTGCCAGCAGTTACAGGGGTTCATCTAGCACAGATACGCAGTATTTT
CDR3aa: CASSYRGSSSTDTQYF

abundance: few
v_gene: TRBV6-1
j_gene: TRBJ2-4
d_gene: TRBD1
CDR3nt: TGTGCCAGCAGACGACAGGGGGCCGTCAAAAACATTCAGTACTTC
CDR3aa: CASRRQGAVKNIQYF

abundance: many
v_gene: TRBV6-1
j_gene: TRBJ1-5
d_gene: TRBD1
CDR3nt: TGTGCCAGCGCTCTGGGACGACAGGGGGGTCAGCCCCAGCATTTT
CDR3aa: CASALGRQGGQPQHF

abundance: many
v_gene: TRBV6-2/TRBV6-3
j_gene: TRBJ1-1
d_gene: .
CDR3nt: TGTGCCAGCAGTCCAACCGAGGACGGTGAAGCTTTCTTT
CDR3aa: CASSPTEDGEAFF